This TCR beta chain stems from a study of T-cell reconstitution after alpha-beta-depleted transplantation in children. TCRbeta library preparation incorporated unique molecular identifiers. TCRdb analysed the PCR reads with MiXCR anew, one entry per CDR3 protein. Of hundreds of thousands of distinct CDR3 sequences in the sample, roughly a tenth are singletons; the top ten hold about 2%. Study observations and caveats: As was reported, about two months after transplant, alpha-beta T cells came from several hundred expanded graft clones. After one year, T-cell counts and TCRbeta diversity mostly came from new T cells.

This clonotype has just a few counts. The target antigen is unknown. The TCR comes from a child aged 2 to 10 with inherited bone marrow failure, due to receive a stem cell transplant. The input for sequencing was PBMCs, taken before TCRalphabeta/CD19-depleted stem cell transplant.

CDR3: CAMSLGLRGSYNEQFF. CDR3 DNA sequence: TGTGCCATGAGCTTGGGCCTCCGCGGCTCCTACAATGAGCAGTTCTTC. The chain carries TRBV13 and TRBJ2-1; no clear D. CDR1 is PRHDT and CDR2 is FYEKMQ in the germline V gene (reference sequence). The CDR3 consists of 16 residues. V lost 10 bases to trimming and J lost 0 bases, with 19 bases between them. Drawing the rest from reference TRBV13 and TRBJ2-1, the complete variable domain is AAGVIQSPRHLIKEKRETATLKCYPIPRHDTVYWYQQGPGQDPQFLISFYEKMQSDKGSIPDRFSAQQFSDYHSELNMSSLELGDSALYFCAMSLGLRGSYNEQFFGPGTRLTVL.